This is a list of T cell receptor beta chains from one sample in a study of graft-versus-host responses after intestinal transplantation. TCRdb keeps only in-frame clones here, not all; method: immunoSEQ multiplex PCR. The sample has approximately 60,000 clones, around 90% seen once; the top ten hold about 1.6%. This sample comprised ileum tissue, obtained 350 to 400 days after transplant. These receptors all stem from a human patient who received an intestinal transplant, so some T cells may come from the graft donor. Each CDR3 is given with its conserved first and last residue. The D gene is left open where the match is weak. Clone sizes are given selectively: once, few, many, or a class where the clone is expanded.

D	J	size	V	CDR3	DNA
TRBD1	TRBJ1-2	NA	TRBV4-2	CASSQAGTTGENGYTF	TGTGCCAGCAGCCAAGCCGGGACGACAGGGGAAAATGGCTACACCTTC
NA	TRBJ2-1	once	TRBV5-6	CASSSRPNEQFF	TGTGCCAGCAGCTCCCGTCCCAATGAGCAGTTCTTC
NA	TRBJ2-2	NA	TRBV7-9	CASRLTGWTRPTGELFF	TGTGCCAGCAGGTTAACGGGCTGGACCCGGCCCACCGGGGAGCTGTTTTTT
TRBD1	TRBJ2-7	NA	TRBV14	CASSSMTGGDPRSYEQYF	TGTGCCAGCAGCTCCATGACAGGGGGCGACCCTCGCTCCTACGAGCAGTACTTC
TRBD1	TRBJ1-1	NA	TRBV9	CASSVGTGNTEAFF	TGTGCCAGCAGCGTAGGGACAGGGAACACTGAAGCTTTCTTT
NA	TRBJ1-6	NA	TRBV5-4	CASSFGAGTQNSPLHF	TGTGCCAGCAGCTTCGGGGCCGGGACACAGAATTCACCCCTCCACTTT
NA	TRBJ2-7	NA	TRBV6-6	CASSLAREYEQYF	TGTGCCAGCAGTTTGGCCCGGGAGTACGAGCAGTACTTC
TRBD2	TRBJ2-1	NA	TRBV5-6	CASSTILAEYNEQFF	TGTGCCAGCAGCACTATACTAGCGGAGTACAATGAGCAGTTCTTC
TRBD1	TRBJ1-2	NA	TRBV6-1	CASSEDAGRGGYGYTF	TGTGCCAGCAGTGAAGATGCCGGCAGGGGGGGCTATGGCTACACCTTC
TRBD2	TRBJ2-3	NA	TRBV5-4	CASSGTSGSWGTDTQYF	TGTGCCAGCAGCGGGACTAGCGGGAGCTGGGGCACAGATACGCAGTATTTT
TRBD1	TRBJ2-7	few	TRBV7-9	CASSWGFEEYRGAYEQYF	TGTGCCAGCAGCTGGGGTTTCGAAGAGTACAGGGGGGCCTACGAGCAGTACTTC
TRBD1	TRBJ1-5	once	TRBV27	CASSLFQGVDQPQHF	TGTGCCAGCAGTTTATTCCAGGGGGTGGATCAGCCCCAGCATTTT
TRBD1	TRBJ1-6	NA	TRBV2	CASKDGLTGGSPLHF	TGTGCCAGCAAAGACGGATTAACAGGGGGGTCACCCCTCCACTTT
NA	TRBJ2-1	NA	TRBV29-1	CSVDGKGYNEQFF	TGCAGCGTTGACGGGAAGGGGTACAATGAGCAGTTCTTC
NA	TRBJ2-2	medium-sized	TRBV9	CASSVALEGNTGELFF	TGTGCCAGCAGCGTAGCTCTTGAGGGAAACACCGGGGAGCTGTTTTTT
NA	TRBJ1-1	NA	TRBV7-8	CASRPSSGRKSNTEAFF	TGTGCCAGCAGACCATCCTCAGGGAGGAAATCGAACACTGAAGCTTTCTTT
NA	TRBJ2-3	NA	TRBV6-6	CASSYSNTDTQYF	TGTGCCAGCAGTTACTCAAACACAGATACGCAGTATTTT
TRBD2	TRBJ2-1	NA	TRBV4-1	CASSLLIAGALNEQFF	TGCGCCAGCAGCCTATTGATAGCGGGAGCCCTCAATGAGCAGTTCTTC
TRBD2	TRBJ2-3	NA	TRBV27	CASLSGGADTQYF	TGTGCCAGCCTTAGCGGGGGGGCAGATACGCAGTATTTT
NA	TRBJ1-1	NA	TRBV7-2	CASSFKQGNGEAFF	TGTGCCAGCAGCTTCAAACAGGGAAATGGCGAAGCTTTCTTT
TRBD2	TRBJ2-1	NA	TRBV27	CAIKKTSASSYNEQFF	TGTGCCATCAAGAAGACTAGCGCTAGCTCCTACAATGAGCAGTTCTTC
NA	TRBJ1-4	NA	TRBV13	CASSFRTATNEKLFF	TGTGCCAGCAGCTTTCGGACAGCAACTAATGAAAAACTGTTTTTT